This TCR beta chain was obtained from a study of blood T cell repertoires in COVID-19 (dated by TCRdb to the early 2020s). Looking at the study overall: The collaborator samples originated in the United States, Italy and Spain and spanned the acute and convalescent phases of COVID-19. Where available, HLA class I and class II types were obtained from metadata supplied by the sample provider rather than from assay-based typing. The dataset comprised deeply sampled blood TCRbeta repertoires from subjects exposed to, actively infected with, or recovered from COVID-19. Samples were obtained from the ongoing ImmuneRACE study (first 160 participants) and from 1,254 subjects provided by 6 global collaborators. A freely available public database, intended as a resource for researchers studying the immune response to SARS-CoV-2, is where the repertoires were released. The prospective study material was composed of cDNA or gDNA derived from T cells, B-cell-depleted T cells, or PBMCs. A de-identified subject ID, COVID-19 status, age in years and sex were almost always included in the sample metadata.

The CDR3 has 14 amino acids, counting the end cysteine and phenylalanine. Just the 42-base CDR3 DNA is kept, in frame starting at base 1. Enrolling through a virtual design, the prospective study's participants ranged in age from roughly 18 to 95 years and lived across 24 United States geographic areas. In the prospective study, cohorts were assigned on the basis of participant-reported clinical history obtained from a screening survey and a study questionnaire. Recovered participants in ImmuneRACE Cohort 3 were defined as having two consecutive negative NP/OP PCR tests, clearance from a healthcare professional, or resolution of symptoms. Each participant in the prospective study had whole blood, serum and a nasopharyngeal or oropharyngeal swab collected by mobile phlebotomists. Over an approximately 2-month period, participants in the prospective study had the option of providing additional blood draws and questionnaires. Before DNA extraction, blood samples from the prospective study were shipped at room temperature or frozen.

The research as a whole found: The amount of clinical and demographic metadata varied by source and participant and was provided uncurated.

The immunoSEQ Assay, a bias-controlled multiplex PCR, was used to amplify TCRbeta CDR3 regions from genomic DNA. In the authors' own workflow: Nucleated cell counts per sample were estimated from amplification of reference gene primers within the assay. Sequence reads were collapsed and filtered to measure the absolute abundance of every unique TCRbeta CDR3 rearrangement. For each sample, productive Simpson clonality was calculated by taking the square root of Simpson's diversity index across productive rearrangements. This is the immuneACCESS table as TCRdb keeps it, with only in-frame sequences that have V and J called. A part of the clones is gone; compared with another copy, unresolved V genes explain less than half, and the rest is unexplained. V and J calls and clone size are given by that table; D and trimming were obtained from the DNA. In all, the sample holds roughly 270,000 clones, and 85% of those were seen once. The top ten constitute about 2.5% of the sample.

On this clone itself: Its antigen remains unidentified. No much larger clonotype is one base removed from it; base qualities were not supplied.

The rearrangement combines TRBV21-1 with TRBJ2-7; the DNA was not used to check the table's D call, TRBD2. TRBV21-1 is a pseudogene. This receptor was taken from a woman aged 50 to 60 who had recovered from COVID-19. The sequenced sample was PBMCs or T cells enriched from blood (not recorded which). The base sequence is TGTGCCAGCAGCACGGGACCTCGACGGGGGGAGCAGTACTTC. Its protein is CASSTGPRRGEQYF.